This T cell receptor beta chain was retrieved from a study of blood T cell repertoires in COVID-19. Germline V lookup: CDR1 WSHSY, CDR2 SAAADI. The CDR3 covers 15 residues. Trimming removed 6 bases at V and 12 bases at J, with 26 bases between. Some clones are missing from TCRdb's copy, which holds only in-frame ones; the method was immunoSEQ multiplex PCR. Among about 200,000 clones, around 85% were seen once, and the ten largest hold 3% to 4%. The chain uses TRBV10-2 and TRBJ1-2; unclear D gene. This TCR came from a woman aged 40 to 50 with acute COVID-19. The sequenced sample consisted of PBMCs or T cells enriched from blood (not recorded which). DNA of the CDR3: TGCGCCAGCAGGTATGGGGAGGAGGAGTCGCGCGGCCACACCTTC. Translation: CASRYGEEESRGHTF.